Here is one T cell receptor (beta chain) with its context. Its antigen is unidentified. Trimming cost V 1 base and J 0 bases, with 7 bases left between them. This CDR3 spans 14 amino acids. Germline CDR1 is SGHRS and CDR2 is YFSETQ. The data originate from a study of blood T cells in healthy people across ages. Together with a sample-barcoded 5' primer, a J-beta primer mix was included in a second PCR lasting roughly 6 to 12 cycles. TCRdb used MiXCR to reprocess the 5' RACE reads, holding one entry per CDR3 protein. Of approximately 880,000 distinct CDR3 sequences listed, approximately 49% are singletons. Study-level results: Higher naive T cell percentage went strongly together with higher TCR beta diversity. In long-lived donors, naive CD4+ cell counts and diversity exceeded those of aged donors.

This TCR derives from a man aged 25 to 40 in good health. The source material was blood. The V and J genes are TRBV5-1 and TRBJ1-1, with D unclear. The DNA of the CDR3 is TGCGCCAGCAGCTTGCATGGAGTGAACACTGAAGCTTTCTTT. Amino acid sequence: CASSLHGVNTEAFF.